These 13 T cell receptor beta chains were sequenced from one sample in a study of early T cells in non-severe SARS-CoV-2 infection (dated by TCRdb to about 2021). Libraries were prepared through 5' RACE. Sequencer: NextSeq 500. TCRdb cleaned the public reads at Q25 with fastp, built clones with MiXCR and kept in-frame beta chains. One record per CDR3 amino acid sequence lists the most common genes and DNA. This sample lists 45,000 to 75,000 distinct CDR3 sequences; roughly 12% were detected once. The ten largest clones take up approximately 4.8% of the sample. Sequenced sample: whole blood. The receptors derive from an adult who was a healthcare worker with PCR-confirmed SARS-CoV-2 infection or an uninfected control (not recorded which).

This clonotype has at least ten counts. This sequence joins TRBV24-1 and TRBJ2-2; D is ambiguous. The CDR3 is 11 residues long. V was trimmed by 9 bases and J by 0 bases, leaving 1 base between them. Germline V gives CDR1 KGHDR, CDR2 SFDVKD. DNA of the CDR3: TGTGCCACCGCGAACACCGGGGAGCTGTTTTTT. This encodes CATANTGELFF.

This clonotype has more than one count but fewer than ten. CDR3 DNA sequence: TGCAGCGTCACTCGACAGGCTGAAGGCTACACCTTC. It yields the protein CSVTRQAEGYTF. This chain connects TRBV29-1 to TRBJ1-2; TRBD1 might be the D (6 bases). The V gene lost 6 bases and the J gene lost 8 bases, with 16 bases spanning the gap. The germline gives CDR1 SQVTM, CDR2 ANQGSEA. The CDR3 is 12 residues long.

A few counts support this clonotype. The CDR3 is CASSVAGTGTEAFF. CDR3 DNA: TGTGCCAGCAGCGTAGCCGGGACAGGGACTGAAGCTTTCTTT. The genes are TRBV9 and TRBJ1-1, with TRBD1 identical over 9 bases. Germline-derived CDR1 and CDR2 are SGDLS and YYNGEE. With V trimmed by 0 bases and J by 5 bases, 2 bases remained unmatched. The CDR3 loop spans 14 amino acids. Complete variable domain (other parts from reference TRBV9 and TRBJ1-1): DSGVTQTPKHLITATGQRVTLRCSPRSGDLSVYWYQQSLDQGLQFLIQYYNGEERAKGNILERFSAQQFPDLHSELNLSSLELGDSALYFCASSVAGTGTEAFFGQGTRLTVV.

The rearrangement uses TRBV27 and TRBJ2-7; 8 positions agree with TRBD1. The CDR3 sequence is 14 residues long. Germline lookup yields CDR1 MNHEY and CDR2 SMNVEV (reference sequence). V lost 4 bases and J lost 3; bases outside the gene matches: 5. CDR3 amino acids: CASSYGTGHYEQYF. The CDR3 DNA sequence: TGTGCCAGCAGTTACGGGACAGGACACTACGAGCAGTACTTC.

V usage is TRBV7-2 and J usage is TRBJ2-6, with D unresolved. V shed 5 bases and J shed 0 bases, with 8 bases lying between them. The germline V gene has CDR1 SGHTA and CDR2 FQGNSA. The CDR3 covers 15 residues. As DNA, the CDR3 is TGTGCCAGCAGCGACGTGGTCTCTGGGGCCAACGTCCTGACTTTC. Its protein is CASSDVVSGANVLTF.

V gene TRBV7-9 combines with J gene TRBJ2-7, with TRBD1 matching 7 bases. Germline values: CDR1 SEHNR, CDR2 FQNEAQ (reference sequence). This CDR3 has 14 residues. After removal of 5 bases from V and 2 bases from J, the junction contained 6 bases not matched to a gene. CDR3 DNA sequence: TGTGCCAGCAGCCCGACCGGGACAGCCTACGAGCAGTACTTC. Amino acid sequence: CASSPTGTAYEQYF. The complete variable domain, with remaining parts taken from reference TRBV7-9 and TRBJ2-7, reads DTGVSQNPRHKITKRGQNVTFRCDPISEHNRLYWYRQTLGQGPEFLTYFQNEAQLEKSRLLSDRFSAERPKGSFSTLEIQRTEQGDSAMYLCASSPTGTAYEQYFGPGTRLTVT.

This clonotype came up many times. The chain combines TRBV4-2 with TRBJ2-2; 7 bases map to TRBD2. Losses at the gene ends were 2 bases for V and 6 bases for J; bases not matched to a gene: 9. Germline V CDR1 and CDR2: LGHNA, YNFKEQ. The CDR3 contains 16 residues. CDR3 region: CASSQTLLASAGELFF. The DNA for the CDR3 is TGTGCCAGCAGCCAAACCCTACTAGCGTCTGCCGGGGAGCTGTTTTTT.

J is TRBJ2-5 and V is TRBV29-1; the D is unclear. This CDR3 comprises 11 residues. V was shortened by 5 bases and J by 3 bases, with 7 bases between the two germline ends. Germline loops: CDR1 SQVTM, CDR2 ANQGSEA. CDR3 loop: CSVTMKETQYF. The DNA of the CDR3 is TGCAGCGTTACCATGAAAGAGACCCAGTACTTC.

This clonotype was seen only a few times. This sequence joins TRBV20-1 and TRBJ1-4; 7 positions match TRBD1. The CDR3 spans 14 residues. Germline V gives CDR1 DFQATT, CDR2 SNEGSKA (reference sequence). V lost 3 bases and J lost 9; bases outside the gene matches: 10. CDR3 in amino acids: CSARGRDREKKLFF. Here the CDR3 DNA reads TGCAGTGCTAGGGGCCGGGACAGAGAAAAAAAACTGTTTTTT.

This clonotype occurred a few times. The J gene is TRBJ1-2, the V gene TRBV29-1, with a tentative D call TRBD1 (5 bases). The germline V gene has CDR1 SQVTM and CDR2 ANQGSEA. CDR3 length equals 14 residues. V lost 4 bases, J lost 6 bases, and 18 bases lay in between. The CDR3, as DNA: TGCAGCGTTGCTCTGTTGATGCAGGGACATGGCTACACCTTC. Its protein product is CSVALLMQGHGYTF.

This clonotype has ten or more counts. CDR3 protein: CASSVAAGGSYEQYF. The CDR3 DNA reads as TGTGCCAGCAGCGTCGCGGCGGGGGGATCCTACGAGCAGTACTTC. The gene calls are TRBV9 and TRBJ2-7; 8 bases agree with TRBD2. Germline CDR1 is SGDLS and CDR2 is YYNGEE. This CDR3 comprises 15 residues. Losses at the gene ends were 2 bases for V and 1 base for J; bases not matched to a gene: 5.

The chain joins TRBV2 to TRBJ1-2, with TRBD1 identical over 10 bases. The CDR3 is 14 residues long. The germline gives CDR1 SNHLY, CDR2 FYNNEI. J gave up 8 bases and V 9 bases, and 12 bases lay outside the gene matches. The CDR3: CASYRDRGDVGYTF. CDR3 coding DNA: TGTGCCAGTTACCGGGACAGGGGTGACGTCGGCTACACCTTC.

This clonotype showed up just a few times. This chain joins TRBV7-2 and TRBJ2-2; 9 nucleotides agree with TRBD1. The V gene's germline CDR1 is SGHTA and CDR2 FQGNSA. The CDR3 is 15 residues long. Unmatched junction bases numbered 4, after V lost 5 bases and J lost 3 bases. CDR3 amino acids: CASSPRQGDTGELFF. The CDR3, as DNA: TGTGCCAGCAGCCCTAGACAGGGGGACACCGGGGAGCTGTTTTTT.